In its sample, the clone carrying this T cell receptor (beta chain) was seen a few times. The antigen remains unidentified. At one boundary the junction diverges from the germline segment, which might be a read error. This sample was included in a study of T cells in Graves' hyperthyroidism and ophthalmopathy. Study results and caveats: Blood also showed most of the thyroid clonotypes that were expanded above 0.001. Median prediction lead before ophthalmopathy onset was 6.5 to 7 months with the model.

The CDR3 totals 14 residues. The germline CDR1 and CDR2 sequences are DFQATT and SNEGSKA (reference sequence). TCR beta CDR3 region amplification was performed from RNA transcripts. The study used the HTBI primer set for a first-round RT-PCR of the TCR CDR3. TCRdb fed the multiplex PCR reads into MiXCR, producing one record per CDR3 protein. This table has 250,000 to 300,000 distinct CDR3 sequences, more than 10% appearing once. The blood sample predates any ophthalmopathy symptoms, coming from first hyperthyroidism diagnosis. Using 9.5 to 10 ml of fresh peripheral blood, PBMCs were prepared. The specimen sequenced was blood. The receptor comes from a woman aged 25-40 years with Graves' hyperthyroidism that later progressed to Graves' ophthalmopathy. The chain joins TRBV20-1 to TRBJ1-5; 9 positions agree with TRBD1. For the CDR3, the DNA is TGCGGTGCCACAGGGGGCGCCGGCAATCAGCCCCAGCATTTT. Protein product: CGATGGAGNQPQHF.